The 13 T cell receptor beta chains in this list originate from one sample, sequenced in a study of a mutant IDH1 vaccine in newly diagnosed glioma. Antigen specificity for these receptors is unknown. Time point noted: week 47, end of study. The vaccine gave 300 ug of a 20-mer mutant IDH1 peptide subcutaneously per dose. Profiling relied on immunoSEQ multiplex PCR, and the TCRdb table lists in-frame clones only, not all of them. The repertoire holds roughly 22,000 clones, with 82% as singletons. This material consisted of PBMCs, taken from a glioma patient whose treatment included an IDH1 peptide vaccine. These receptor sequences come from a man between 35 and 55 years old with glioma. Some clones in this sample may be carry-over from other donors' samples.

The rearrangement uses TRBV14 and TRBJ1-6; TRBD1 matches 7 bases. CDR3 length: 14 amino acids. Looked up from germline, CDR1 is SGHDN and CDR2 is FVKESK. The V gene end was trimmed by 5 bases and the J gene end by 10 bases; junction bases not matched to a gene: 8. DNA of the CDR3: TGTGCCAGCAGCTCCGGGACAGCGAACTCACCCCTCCACTTT. Its protein is CASSSGTANSPLHF.

The V and J genes are TRBV4-1 and TRBJ2-4; a possible D gene is TRBD1 (6 bases). Germline assignment: CDR1 MGHRA and CDR2 YSYEKL. Trimming left V 0 bases short and J 8 bases short, with 23 bases between. CDR3 size: 18 residues. CDR3 nucleotides: TGCGCCAGCAGCCAAGATTACCCCTCAGGGGCGACAGAGGACATTCAGTACTTC. Protein product: CASSQDYPSGATEDIQYF.

This chain uses TRBV2 with TRBJ1-2; TRBD1 matches at 9 bases. The CDR3 runs to 10 residues. Trimming removed 8 bases from V and 8 bases from J; junction bases left unmatched: 0. Germline V gene sequence: CDR1 SNHLY, CDR2 FYNNEI. CDR3: CASGQGGYTF. CDR3 bases: TGTGCCAGCGGACAGGGGGGCTACACCTTC.

This clone was observed a few times. The chain combines TRBV29-1 with TRBJ1-1; D is perhaps TRBD1 (5 bases). The germline V gene encodes CDR1 SQVTM and CDR2 ANQGSEA. V was clipped by 6 bases and J by 0 bases, with 20 bases between them. The CDR3 runs 16 residues. CDR3 region: CSVVQRDGTLNTEAFF. CDR3 in DNA: TGCAGCGTCGTACAAAGGGACGGCACCTTGAACACTGAAGCTTTCTTT.

The rearrangement links TRBV18 to TRBJ1-5; the match to TRBD1 covers 7 bases. The CDR3 covers 15 residues. V lost 4 bases to trimming and J lost 5 bases; unmatched junction nucleotides: 8. Germline loops: CDR1 KGHSH, CDR2 LQKENI. The DNA for the CDR3 is TGTGCCAGCTCACAGGGGGCAGGGGGTCATCAGCCCCAGCATTTT. Translated, it gives CASSQGAGGHQPQHF.

The V call is TRBV7-9, the J call TRBJ2-7, with D possibly being TRBD1 (6 bases). The CDR3 runs 14 residues. Germline V gene lookup returns CDR1 SEHNR and CDR2 FQNEAQ (reference sequence). V was shortened by 7 bases and J by 7 bases, with 20 bases between the two germline ends. CDR3 nucleotide sequence: TGTGCCAGCACCTCAAACTGGGCCCAGGGGGAGCAGTACTTC. Translation gives CASTSNWAQGEQYF.

This clone was picked up a small number of times. The CDR3 loop is CASSHLADTNTGELFF. The CDR3 DNA reads as TGTGCCAGCAGCCACCTAGCGGATACGAACACCGGGGAGCTGTTTTTT. The chain joins TRBV13 to TRBJ2-2; 7 nucleotides align to TRBD2. Trimming took 5 bases from V and 0 from J; bases not matched to a gene: 6. Germline V gene data show CDR1 as PRHDT and CDR2 as FYEKMQ (reference sequence). This CDR3 is 16 amino acids long.

The chain carries TRBV7-2 and TRBJ1-1; 8 positions match TRBD1. From germline, CDR1 is SGHTA and CDR2 FQGNSA. The trim removed 6 bases at V and 4 bases at J, leaving 7 bases unmatched. The CDR3 runs 14 residues. The chain's CDR3 is CASRDRTGSTEAFF. In DNA, the CDR3 is TGTGCCAGCAGGGACAGGACAGGGAGCACTGAAGCTTTCTTT.

The rearrangement uses TRBV5-1 and TRBJ2-3, with 7 bases identical to TRBD2. V lost 4 bases, J lost 2 bases, and 4 bases stayed unmatched. Germline loops: CDR1 SGHRS, CDR2 YFSETQ. The CDR3 is made up of 14 amino acids. The CDR3 spells CASSAGDDTDTQYF. DNA for the CDR3: TGCGCCAGCAGCGCGGGGGACGACACAGATACGCAGTATTTT.

V usage is TRBV6-5 and J usage is TRBJ2-7, with a possible D match to TRBD1 (6 bases). Per germline, CDR1 MNHEY and CDR2 SVGAGI. With 4 bases removed from V and 2 bases from J, the gap between germline ends came to 12 bases. The CDR3 extends over 14 amino acids. CDR3 residues: CASSFLQGPYEQYF. DNA of the CDR3: TGTGCCAGCAGTTTTTTACAGGGCCCCTACGAGCAGTACTTC.

The chain is built from TRBV9 and TRBJ1-1; 10 positions agree with TRBD1. This CDR3 contains 14 residues. In germline, CDR1 is SGDLS, CDR2 YYNGEE. J was trimmed by 3 bases and V by 7 bases; bases with no gene match: 6. The CDR3 is CASGSGQGYTEAFF. The CDR3 DNA sequence: TGTGCCAGCGGTTCGGGACAGGGGTACACTGAAGCTTTCTTT.

The table lists this clone with a few counts. This chain uses TRBV18 with TRBJ1-5; D uncertain. The germline V and J ends were trimmed by 4 bases and 1 base, with 8 bases remaining between them. This CDR3 region has 14 residues. CDR1 and CDR2 from the germline V gene are KGHSH and LQKENI. Written as DNA, the CDR3 is TGTGCCAGCTCACATACAGAGAGCAATCAGCCCCAGCATTTT. It specifies CASSHTESNQPQHF.

The CDR3 region has the DNA TGCGCCAGCCAGGGGGGAGTTATCCAGGGATCGTCACCCCTCCACTTT. Translation: CASQGGVIQGSSPLHF. The chain combines TRBV5-1 with TRBJ1-6; 7 nucleotides agree with TRBD1. The length of the CDR3 is 16 residues. Trimming took 7 bases from V and 10 from J; bases not matched to a gene: 17. The germline CDR1 and CDR2 sequences are SGHRS and YFSETQ.